The 2 T cell receptor beta chains below come from one sample, sequenced in a study of T cell changes during pregnancy in multiple sclerosis. Sequenced by immunoSEQ multiplex PCR; TCRdb stores in-frame clones only, minus some. The profile covers just under 50,000 clones, with roughly nine tenths appearing a single time and approximately 10% taken by the ten largest. The material sequenced was CD8+ T cells from peripheral blood mononuclear cells, taken after pregnancy. The receptors come from a female donor with multiple sclerosis, enrolled in a pregnancy study.

This chain uses TRBV5-1 with TRBJ2-7, with TRBD1 matching 9 bases. V lost 0 bases, J lost 5 bases, and 6 bases stayed unmatched. The germline V gene has CDR1 SGHRS and CDR2 YFSETQ. This CDR3 comprises 15 residues. CDR3: CASSLGDRDGDEQYF. CDR3 DNA sequence: TGCGCCAGCAGCTTGGGGGACAGGGATGGAGACGAGCAGTACTTC.

The rearrangement uses TRBV30 and TRBJ2-1, with 9 bases lining up with TRBD1. Germline lookup yields CDR1 GTSNPN and CDR2 SVGIG (reference sequence). With 3 bases clipped from V and 4 bases from J, the junction kept 7 bases outside the gene matches. The CDR3 is 15 amino acids. The CDR3 nucleotides are TGTGCCTGGAGCCACGGACAGGGGTCTTACAATGAGCAGTTCTTC. The encoded protein is CAWSHGQGSYNEQFF.